These 13 T cell receptor beta chains were sequenced from one sample in a study of shared clonotypes between healthy human individuals. The table came from immunoSEQ multiplex PCR; TCRdb's copy has only in-frame clones and leaves some out. The sample gives around 2.5 million clones, roughly 93% of which show up once; about 0.39% is in the top ten. Material for sequencing was naive CD4+ T cells from PBMCs. Subset specified: CD45RA+ positively selected. Receptors originate from a man aged 18 to 29 in good health. Some clones in this sample may be carry-over from other donors' samples.

This clone was recorded only once. The chain is built from TRBV11-3 and TRBJ2-2; perhaps TRBD1 as D (5 bases). CDR1 is SGHNT, CDR2 YENEEA, per germline. V was cut by 5 bases and J by 7 bases, with 11 bases left in between. The CDR3 spans 13 residues. CDR3 protein: CASSRTRGGELFF. CDR3 DNA: TGTGCCAGCAGCCGGACAAGGGGCGGGGAGCTGTTTTTT.

This chain connects TRBV18 to TRBJ2-7; the D is unclear. V lost 3 bases to trimming and J lost 1 base, with 10 bases between them. From germline, CDR1 is KGHSH and CDR2 LQKENI. The CDR3 is 14 amino acids. Here the CDR3 DNA reads TGTGCCAGCTCACCTAGCACAGTTTCCTACGAGCAGTACTTC. Its translation is CASSPSTVSYEQYF.

Notes on this clone: Other nucleotide sequences from this sample produce the same CDR3. The chain joins TRBV19 to TRBJ1-1; 7 bases are shared with TRBD1. V dropped 8 bases and J dropped 5; count of bases not matched to a gene: 14. This CDR3 contains 15 residues. Germline CDR1 reads LNHDA; CDR2 reads SQIVND (reference sequence). CDR3 coding DNA: TGTGCCAGTGGACGCGGAGGGGGCAGGTTTACTGAAGCTTTCTTT. This codes for CASGRGGGRFTEAFF.

As for this clone: The same CDR3 is also encoded by other DNA sequences in this sample. The chain is built from TRBV14 and TRBJ1-1, with D perhaps TRBD1 (6 bases). V gave up 4 bases and J gave up 1 base, with 7 bases separating them. This CDR3 contains 13 residues. Germline V gives CDR1 SGHDN, CDR2 FVKESK. DNA for the CDR3: TGTGCCAGCAGCCGACAGGCGAACACTGAAGCTTTCTTT. Protein: CASSRQANTEAFF.

About this clone itself: This same CDR3 is encoded by further DNA sequences in the sample. V and J are TRBV6-5 and TRBJ1-3, with D uncertain. V was clipped by 8 bases and J by 0 bases, with 5 bases between them. The CDR3 contains 12 residues. The germline gives CDR1 MNHEY, CDR2 SVGAGI. The DNA for the CDR3 is TGTGCCAGCCGGGGCTCTGGAAACACCATATATTTT. Protein product: CASRGSGNTIYF.

The chain has TRBV28 and TRBJ1-4; TRBD1 aligns across 7 bases. Trimming at V came to 8 bases and at J to 7 bases, leaving 10 bases not matched to a gene. The CDR3 has 14 amino acids. Per germline, CDR1 MDHEN and CDR2 SYDVKM. DNA for the CDR3: TGTGCCAGCTCCCTCAGGGGGTTGAGTGAAAAACTGTTTTTT. It specifies CASSLRGLSEKLFF.

The chain couples TRBV11-2 to TRBJ2-1; 8 nucleotides align to TRBD2. The germline V gene has CDR1 SGHAT and CDR2 FQNNGV. The CDR3 contains 15 residues. V dropped 2 bases and J dropped 7; count of bases not matched to a gene: 7. CDR3 DNA sequence: TGTGCCAGCAGCTTAAGCTTAATAGCGGGAAATGAGCAGTTCTTC. Amino acid sequence: CASSLSLIAGNEQFF. The entire variable domain, with the rest obtained from reference TRBV11-2 and TRBJ2-1, is as follows: EAGVAQSPRYKIIEKRQSVAFWCNPISGHATLYWYQQILGQGPKLLIQFQNNGVVDDSQLPKDRFSAERLKGVDSTLKIQPAKLEDSAVYLCASSLSLIAGNEQFFGPGTRLTVL.

The chain joins TRBV14 to TRBJ1-1; the D is unclear. Germline CDR1 SGHDN, CDR2 FVKESK. V lost 2 bases and J 4 bases, leaving 11 bases between the germline ends. The CDR3 has 14 amino acids. CDR3 sequence (DNA): TGTGCCAGCAGCCAAATAATGAGAGGCACTGAAGCTTTCTTT. It translates to CASSQIMRGTEAFF.

The chain couples TRBV19 to TRBJ1-5; no definite D call. Trimming left V 5 bases short and J 3 bases short, with 11 bases between. The CDR3 covers 14 residues. Germline CDR1 reads LNHDA; CDR2 reads SQIVND (reference sequence). CDR3 in amino acids: CASSASAFNQPQHF. In DNA form, the CDR3 reads TGTGCCAGTAGTGCGTCAGCGTTCAATCAGCCCCAGCATTTT.

The V gene is TRBV7-2, the J gene TRBJ2-1; no definite D call. The CDR3 consists of 14 residues. CDR1 is SGHTA, CDR2 FQGNSA, per germline. With 5 bases removed from V and 2 bases from J, the gap between germline ends came to 10 bases. The CDR3 nucleotides are TGTGCCAGCAGCCCCGGACCTGCCTACAATGAGCAGTTCTTC. This codes for CASSPGPAYNEQFF.

The genes are TRBV19 and TRBJ2-1; D uncertain. The CDR3 loop spans 14 amino acids. Germline CDR1 reads LNHDA; CDR2 reads SQIVND (reference sequence). Between the trimmed V and J ends, which lost 3 bases and 8 bases, there was a span of 14 bases. The CDR3 spells CASSMEGGLDEQFF. In nucleotides, the CDR3 is TGTGCCAGTAGTATGGAAGGCGGTCTGGATGAGCAGTTCTTC.

The genes are TRBV19 and TRBJ2-2, with 12 bases identical to TRBD1. Trimming cost V 5 bases and J 3 bases; bases outside gene matches: 4. CDR1 LNHDA and CDR2 SQIVND come from the germline V gene (reference sequence). The CDR3 sequence is 16 residues long. The CDR3 DNA reads TGTGCCAGTAGTCCGGGACAGGGGGCCTACACCGGGGAGCTGTTTTTT. Translating it yields CASSPGQGAYTGELFF. The complete variable domain, with remaining parts taken from reference TRBV19 and TRBJ2-2, reads DGGITQSPKYLFRKEGQNVTLSCEQNLNHDAMYWYRQDPGQGLRLIYYSQIVNDFQKGDIAEGYSVSREKKESFPLTVTSAQKNPTAFYLCASSPGQGAYTGELFFGEGSRLTVL.

The V call is TRBV4-3, the J call TRBJ1-2, with D unclear. V lost 0 bases, J lost 4 bases, and 18 bases lay in between. The V gene's germline CDR1 is LGHNA and CDR2 YSLEER. The CDR3 covers 17 residues. The CDR3 region has the DNA TGCGCCAGCAGCCAAGATCGTATTGCCGTGTTCTTCTATGGCTACACCTTC. It specifies CASSQDRIAVFFYGYTF.